This entry lists 14 T cell receptor beta chains sequenced from one sample in a study of blood T cells in healthy people across ages. With a J-beta primer mix and a sample-barcoded 5' primer, a second PCR ran 7 to 11 cycles. One entry per CDR3 protein results from TCRdb running MiXCR on the 5' RACE reads. There are around 870,000 distinct CDR3 sequences in the sample; around 30% occur only once, and approximately 15% lies in the top ten. The sequenced sample consisted of blood. These receptors were obtained from a woman over 75 in good health.

This clonotype has a count of ten or more. V and J are TRBV5-1 and TRBJ2-7; a possible D gene is TRBD1 (5 bases). The germline CDR1 and CDR2 sequences are SGHRS and YFSETQ. Trimming removed 2 bases from V and 0 bases from J, with 9 bases in between. CDR3 length: 14 residues. CDR3 bases: TGCGCCAGCAGCTTCCAGACAGCCTCCTACGAGCAGTACTTC. Protein product: CASSFQTASYEQYF.

V usage is TRBV5-1 and J usage is TRBJ2-5; D is tentatively TRBD1 or TRBD2 (5 bases each). The closer fit of TRBJ2-7 to the DNA end suggests the J call may be wrong. Germline-derived CDR1 and CDR2 are SGHRS and YFSETQ. This CDR3 is 13 amino acids long. CDR3 nucleotide sequence: TGCGCCAGCAGCCGGGACGCCACCTACGAGCAGTACTTC. This translates into CASSRDATYEQYF.

This clonotype came up a few times. V and J are TRBV3-1 and TRBJ2-6; TRBD1 is a possible D gene (5 bases). The V gene lost 4 bases and the J gene lost 4 bases, with 23 bases spanning the gap. From germline, CDR1 is LGHDT and CDR2 YNNKEL (reference sequence). The CDR3 contains 19 residues. The chain's CDR3 is CASSRYRQGNSRGANVLTF. The CDR3 DNA sequence: TGTGCCAGCAGCCGCTACAGGCAGGGAAATAGTAGAGGGGCCAACGTCCTGACTTTC. The whole variable domain, remainder taken from reference TRBV3-1 and TRBJ2-6, is DTAVSQTPKYLVTQMGNDKSIKCEQNLGHDTMYWYKQDSKKFLKIMFSYNNKELIINETVPNRFSPKSPDKAHLNLHINSLELGDSAVYFCASSRYRQGNSRGANVLTFGAGSRLTVL.

This CDR3 reads CASSGQGIPGGNTGELFF. Written as DNA, the CDR3 is TGTGCCAGTAGTGGACAGGGTATCCCGGGGGGAAACACCGGGGAGCTGTTTTTT. The chain uses TRBV19 and TRBJ2-2, with D maybe TRBD1 (8 bases). The CDR3 is made up of 18 amino acids. Trimming shortened V by 5 bases and J by 2 bases, and 21 bases separated the two germline ends. CDR1 is LNHDA, CDR2 SQIVND, per germline (reference sequence).

This clonotype appeared many times. This chain joins TRBV3-1 and TRBJ2-7, with TRBD2 matching 8 bases. With V trimmed by 3 bases and J by 3 bases, 7 bases remained unmatched. The CDR3 runs 15 residues. Germline V gene data show CDR1 as LGHDT and CDR2 as YNNKEL (reference sequence). The CDR3 is CASSQEGLGGYEQYF. The CDR3 coding sequence is TGTGCCAGCAGCCAGGAGGGACTAGGAGGCTACGAGCAGTACTTC.

A few counts support this clonotype. The chain has TRBV4-1 and TRBJ2-5, with D maybe TRBD2 (6 bases). The V gene's germline CDR1 is MGHRA and CDR2 YSYEKL. V lost 0 bases and J lost 2, with 10 bases in between. This CDR3 is built from 15 residues. CDR3 region: CASSQDWRGQETQYF. The CDR3 coding sequence is TGCGCCAGCAGCCAAGATTGGAGGGGACAAGAGACCCAGTACTTC.

V usage is TRBV30 and J usage is TRBJ2-3, with D tentatively TRBD1 or TRBD2 (5 bases each). CDR3 length: 14 residues. Germline CDR1 is GTSNPN and CDR2 is SVGIG (reference sequence). V shed 0 bases and J shed 4 bases, with 11 bases lying between them. CDR3 DNA: TGTGCCTGGAGTGTTGGGGCTAGCTCAGATACGCAGTATTTT. This translates into CAWSVGASSDTQYF.

Only a few counts were recorded for this clonotype. The V call is TRBV19, the J call TRBJ2-1, with D perhaps TRBD1 or TRBD2 (5 bases each). CDR1 is LNHDA, CDR2 SQIVND, per germline (reference sequence). The CDR3 totals 16 residues. The V end lost 5 bases, the J end lost 4 bases, and 18 bases lay between the germline ends. This CDR3 reads CASSSNRDRLYNEQFF. Here the CDR3 DNA reads TGTGCCAGTAGTTCAAACCGGGACCGACTTTACAATGAGCAGTTCTTC.

V and J are TRBV7-9 and TRBJ1-4, with TRBD1 as a possible D gene (5 bases). The CDR3 totals 15 residues. CDR1 SEHNR and CDR2 FQNEAQ come from the germline V gene (reference sequence). With 5 bases removed from V and 2 bases from J, the gap between germline ends came to 12 bases. The CDR3, as DNA: TGTGCCAGCAGCCTAACGCCAGGGACTAATGAAAAACTGTTTTTT. It codes for CASSLTPGTNEKLFF. The full variable domain, in which reference TRBV7-9 and TRBJ1-4 provide the parts outside the CDR3, is DTGVSQNPRHKITKRGQNVTFRCDPISEHNRLYWYRQTLGQGPEFLTYFQNEAQLEKSRLLSDRFSAERPKGSFSTLEIQRTEQGDSAMYLCASSLTPGTNEKLFFGSGTQLSVL.

The chain combines TRBV3-1 with TRBJ1-5; D is undetermined. V lost 1 base, J lost 2 bases, and 9 bases lay in between. This CDR3 is 15 amino acids long. Germline-derived CDR1 and CDR2 are LGHDT and YNNKEL (reference sequence). CDR3 in amino acids: CASSQGQAGNQPQHF. As DNA, the CDR3 is TGTGCCAGCAGCCAAGGGCAGGCGGGCAATCAGCCCCAGCATTTT.

This clonotype was counted ten times or more. The chain uses TRBV7-9 and TRBJ1-1; the D is unclear. CDR3 size: 12 residues. CDR1 and CDR2 (germline): SEHNR, FQNEAQ (reference sequence). V gave up 7 bases and J gave up 3 bases, with 9 bases separating them. The DNA for the CDR3 is TGTGCCAGCAATAGGTGGGACACTGAAGCTTTCTTT. Its protein product is CASNRWDTEAFF. The entire variable domain, with the rest obtained from reference TRBV7-9 and TRBJ1-1, is as follows: DTGVSQNPRHKITKRGQNVTFRCDPISEHNRLYWYRQTLGQGPEFLTYFQNEAQLEKSRLLSDRFSAERPKGSFSTLEIQRTEQGDSAMYLCASNRWDTEAFFGQGTRLTVV.

V is TRBV12-3 or TRBV12-4 and J is TRBJ2-3; TRBD1 is a possible D gene (5 bases). The CDR3 has 13 residues. V lost 6 bases, J lost 4 bases, and 11 bases lay in between. The CDR3 nucleotides read TGTGCCAGCAGGGGTGGGGCCGCAGATACGCAGTATTTT. It yields the protein CASRGGAADTQYF.

This clonotype was recorded a few times. This could be a read error, since a much larger clone is one nucleotide away. V and J are TRBV29-1 and TRBJ2-5; D possibly corresponds to TRBD2 (5 bases). The end of the DNA is better explained by TRBJ2-7, so the J call may be wrong. The CDR3 is 12 residues long. From germline, CDR1 is SQVTM and CDR2 ANQGSEA. CDR3 in amino acids: CSVLRTSSEQYF. CDR3 bases: TGCAGCGTTCTTAGGACTTCCTCCGAGCAGTACTTC.

As concerns this clonotype: A much more abundant neighbour one base away suggests this may be a read error. This chain links TRBV7-9 with TRBJ2-3; D may be TRBD1 or TRBD2 (5 bases each). The germline CDR1 and CDR2 sequences are SEHNR and FQNEAQ (reference sequence). The V end lost 5 bases, the J end lost 6 bases, and 18 bases lay between the germline ends. The CDR3 sequence is 15 residues long. CDR3: CASSEGIRHPDTQYF. CDR3 coding DNA: TGTGCCAGCAGCGAGGGGATTAGGCACCCGGATACGCAGTATTTT.